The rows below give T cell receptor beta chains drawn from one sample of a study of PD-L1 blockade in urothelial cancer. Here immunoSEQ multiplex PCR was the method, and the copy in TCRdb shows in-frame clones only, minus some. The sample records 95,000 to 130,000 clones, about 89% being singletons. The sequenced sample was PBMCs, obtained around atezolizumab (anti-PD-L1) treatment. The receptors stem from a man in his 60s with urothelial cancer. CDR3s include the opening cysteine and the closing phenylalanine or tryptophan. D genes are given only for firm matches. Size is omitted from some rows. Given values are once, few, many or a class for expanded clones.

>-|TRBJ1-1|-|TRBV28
CASSSGQNIEAFF
TGTGCCAGCAGTTCAGGTCAGAACATTGAAGCTTTCTTT
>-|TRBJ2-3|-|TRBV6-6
CASRRPSTDTQYF
TGTGCCAGCAGGAGGCCTAGCACAGATACGCAGTATTTT
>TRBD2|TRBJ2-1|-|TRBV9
CASSGGLAGGPRNEQFF
TGTGCCAGCAGCGGAGGACTAGCGGGGGGGCCGAGGAATGAGCAGTTCTTC
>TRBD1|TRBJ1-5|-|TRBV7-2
CASSQDRGINQPQHF
TGTGCCAGCAGCCAAGACAGGGGGATCAATCAGCCCCAGCATTTT
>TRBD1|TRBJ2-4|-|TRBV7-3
CASSTGQGIQYF
TGTGCCAGCAGCACAGGACAGGGCATTCAGTACTTC
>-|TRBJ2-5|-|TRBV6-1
CASRPTGPETQYF
TGTGCCAGTCGTCCGACAGGTCCAGAGACCCAGTACTTC
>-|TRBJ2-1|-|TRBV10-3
CAISEVSSHNEQFF
TGTGCCATCAGTGAAGTTAGCTCCCACAATGAGCAGTTCTTC
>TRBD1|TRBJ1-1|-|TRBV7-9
CASSKGQGAGTEAFF
TGTGCCAGCAGCAAGGGACAGGGGGCGGGTACTGAAGCTTTCTTT
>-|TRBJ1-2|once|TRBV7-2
CASSPPGLIATYGYTF
TGTGCCAGCAGCCCCCCCGGACTCATAGCTACCTATGGCTACACCTTC
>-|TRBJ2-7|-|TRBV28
CASSFSTGAYEQYF
TGTGCCAGCAGTTTCTCCACGGGGGCCTACGAGCAGTACTTC
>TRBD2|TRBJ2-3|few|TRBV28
CASCRGGRTDTQYF
TGTGCCAGTTGCCGGGGGGGCCGCACAGATACGCAGTATTTT
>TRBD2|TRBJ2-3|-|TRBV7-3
CASRPAGVSTDTQYF
TGTGCCAGCCGCCCAGCGGGGGTTAGCACAGATACGCAGTATTTT
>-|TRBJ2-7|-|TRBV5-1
CASSRQGDSYEQYF
TGCGCCAGCAGCCGACAAGGGGACTCCTACGAGCAGTACTTC
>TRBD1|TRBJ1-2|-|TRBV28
CASSQGQGTYGYTF
TGTGCCAGCAGCCAAGGACAGGGAACCTATGGCTACACCTTC
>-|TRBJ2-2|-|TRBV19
CASSPRDTANTGELFF
TGTGCCAGTAGCCCCCGGGACACCGCGAACACCGGGGAGCTGTTTTTT
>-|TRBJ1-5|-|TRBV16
CASSQIKDYSNQPQHF
TGTGCCAGCAGCCAGATTAAGGACTATAGCAATCAGCCCCAGCATTTT
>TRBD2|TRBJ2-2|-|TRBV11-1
CASSSGLAGVLTGELFF
TGTGCCAGCAGCTCGGGACTAGCGGGAGTGTTGACCGGGGAGCTGTTTTTT
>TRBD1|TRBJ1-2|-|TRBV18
CASYPPRGPGGYTF
TGTGCCAGCTATCCCCCCAGGGGGCCGGGTGGCTACACCTTC
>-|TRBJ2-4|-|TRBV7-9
CASSSDSRGRNIQYF
TGTGCCAGCAGCTCGGACTCCCGAGGGCGGAACATTCAGTACTTC
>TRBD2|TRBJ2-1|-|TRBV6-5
CASSYSFGLGSNEQFF
TGTGCCAGCAGTTACTCTTTCGGACTAGGCAGCAATGAGCAGTTCTTC